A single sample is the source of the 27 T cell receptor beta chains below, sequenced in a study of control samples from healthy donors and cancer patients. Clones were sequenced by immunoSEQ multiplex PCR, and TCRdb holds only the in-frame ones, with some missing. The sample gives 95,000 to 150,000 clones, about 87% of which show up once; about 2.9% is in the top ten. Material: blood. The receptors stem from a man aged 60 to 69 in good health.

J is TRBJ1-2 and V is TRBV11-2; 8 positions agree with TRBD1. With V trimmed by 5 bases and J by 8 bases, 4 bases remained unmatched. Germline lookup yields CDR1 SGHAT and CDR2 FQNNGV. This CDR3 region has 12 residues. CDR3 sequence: CASSPGGRGYTF. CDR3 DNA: TGTGCCAGCAGCCCAGGGGGCCGGGGCTACACCTTC.

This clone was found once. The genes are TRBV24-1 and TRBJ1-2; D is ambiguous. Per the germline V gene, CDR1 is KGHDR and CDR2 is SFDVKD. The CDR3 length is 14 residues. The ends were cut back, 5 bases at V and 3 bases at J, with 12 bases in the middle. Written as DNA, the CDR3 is TGTGCCACCAGTGGTAAGGGAAGGGACTATGGCTACACCTTC. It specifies CATSGKGRDYGYTF.

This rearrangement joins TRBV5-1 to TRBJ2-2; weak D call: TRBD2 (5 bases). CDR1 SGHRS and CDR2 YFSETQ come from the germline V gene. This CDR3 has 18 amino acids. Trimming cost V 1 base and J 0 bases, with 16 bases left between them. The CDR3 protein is CASSLFKDAGSNTGELFF. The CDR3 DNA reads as TGCGCCAGCAGCTTGTTCAAGGACGCGGGTTCGAACACCGGGGAGCTGTTTTTT.

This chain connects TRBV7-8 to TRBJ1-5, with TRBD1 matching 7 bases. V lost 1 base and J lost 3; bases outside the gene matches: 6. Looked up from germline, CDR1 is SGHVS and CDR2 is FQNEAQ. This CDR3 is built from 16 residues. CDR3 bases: TGTGCCAGCAGCTTAGTTACAGGGGATTTCAATCAGCCCCAGCATTTT. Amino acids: CASSLVTGDFNQPQHF.

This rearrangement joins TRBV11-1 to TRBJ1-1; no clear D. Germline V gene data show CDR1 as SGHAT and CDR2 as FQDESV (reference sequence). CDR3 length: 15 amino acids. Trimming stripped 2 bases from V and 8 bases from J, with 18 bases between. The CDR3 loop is CASSLTSVGGSEAFF. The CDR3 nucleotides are TGTGCCAGCAGCTTAACCTCTGTCGGAGGCTCCGAAGCTTTCTTT. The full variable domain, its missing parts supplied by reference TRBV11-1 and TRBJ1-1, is EAEVAQSPRYKITEKSQAVAFWCDPISGHATLYWYRQILGQGPELLVQFQDESVVDDSQLPKDRFSAERLKGVDSTLKIQPAELGDSAMYLCASSLTSVGGSEAFFGQGTRLTVV.

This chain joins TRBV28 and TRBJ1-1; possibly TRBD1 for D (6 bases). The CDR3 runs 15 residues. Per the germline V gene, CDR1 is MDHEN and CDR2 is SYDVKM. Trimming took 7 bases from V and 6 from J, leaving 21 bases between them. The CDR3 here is CASTYGGARVPEAFF. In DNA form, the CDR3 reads TGTGCCAGCACCTACGGGGGGGCGCGGGTCCCTGAAGCTTTCTTT.

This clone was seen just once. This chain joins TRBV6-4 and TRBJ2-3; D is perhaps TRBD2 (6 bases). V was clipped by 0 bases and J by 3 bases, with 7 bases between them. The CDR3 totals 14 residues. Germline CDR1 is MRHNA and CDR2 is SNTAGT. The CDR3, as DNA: TGTGCCAGCAGTGACTCCGGGGGTACAGATACGCAGTATTTT. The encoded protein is CASSDSGGTDTQYF.

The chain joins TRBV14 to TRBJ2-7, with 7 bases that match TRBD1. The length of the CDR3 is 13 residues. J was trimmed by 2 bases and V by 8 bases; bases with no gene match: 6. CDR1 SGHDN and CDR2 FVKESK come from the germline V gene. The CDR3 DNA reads TGTGCCAGCCGGGGACAGAGCGCCTACGAGCAGTACTTC. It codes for CASRGQSAYEQYF.

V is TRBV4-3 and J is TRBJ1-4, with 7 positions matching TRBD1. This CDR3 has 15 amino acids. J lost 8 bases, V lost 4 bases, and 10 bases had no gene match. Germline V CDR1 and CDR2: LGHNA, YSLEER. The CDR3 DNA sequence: TGCGCCAGCAGCCTGGGGACCGGGACAGAAGAAAAACTGTTTTTT. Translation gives CASSLGTGTEEKLFF.

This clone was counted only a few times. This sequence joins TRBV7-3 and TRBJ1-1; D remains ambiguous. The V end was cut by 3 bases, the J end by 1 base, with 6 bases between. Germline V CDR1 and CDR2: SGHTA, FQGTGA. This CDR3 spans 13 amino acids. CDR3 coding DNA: TGTGCCAGCAGCTTGAATACGAACACTGAAGCTTTCTTT. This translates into CASSLNTNTEAFF.

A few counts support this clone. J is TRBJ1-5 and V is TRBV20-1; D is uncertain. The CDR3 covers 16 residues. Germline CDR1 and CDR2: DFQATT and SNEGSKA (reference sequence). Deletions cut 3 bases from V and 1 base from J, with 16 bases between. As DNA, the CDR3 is TGCAGTGCTAGTAACCCCGTGGCGGCGAGCAATCAGCCCCAGCATTTT. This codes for CSASNPVAASNQPQHF.

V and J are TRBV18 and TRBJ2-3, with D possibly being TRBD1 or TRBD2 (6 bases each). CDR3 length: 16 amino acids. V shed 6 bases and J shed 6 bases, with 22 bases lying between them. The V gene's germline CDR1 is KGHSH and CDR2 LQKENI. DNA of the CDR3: TGTGCCAGCTCCCCCTTCGGGGGCTCCAGACCTGATACGCAGTATTTT. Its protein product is CASSPFGGSRPDTQYF.

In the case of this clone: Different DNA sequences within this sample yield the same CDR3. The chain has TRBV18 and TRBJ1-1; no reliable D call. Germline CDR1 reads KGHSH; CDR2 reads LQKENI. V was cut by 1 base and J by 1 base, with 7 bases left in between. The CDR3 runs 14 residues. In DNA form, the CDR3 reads TGTGCCAGCTCACCACAGGGATCGAACACTGAAGCTTTCTTT. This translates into CASSPQGSNTEAFF.

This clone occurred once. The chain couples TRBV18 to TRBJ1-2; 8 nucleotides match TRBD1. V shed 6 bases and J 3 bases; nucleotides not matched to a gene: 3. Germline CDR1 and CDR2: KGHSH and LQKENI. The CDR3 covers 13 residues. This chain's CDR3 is CASSQTGDYGYTF. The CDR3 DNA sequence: TGTGCCAGCTCCCAGACAGGGGACTATGGCTACACCTTC.

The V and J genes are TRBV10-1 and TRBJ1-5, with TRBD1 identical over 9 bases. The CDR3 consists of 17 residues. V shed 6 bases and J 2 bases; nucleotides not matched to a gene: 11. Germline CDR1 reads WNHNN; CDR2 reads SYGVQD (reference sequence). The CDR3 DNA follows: TGCGCCAGCAGCTCGGGACAGGGAAAGCCTGGCAATCAGCCCCAGCATTTT. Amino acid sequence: CASSSGQGKPGNQPQHF.

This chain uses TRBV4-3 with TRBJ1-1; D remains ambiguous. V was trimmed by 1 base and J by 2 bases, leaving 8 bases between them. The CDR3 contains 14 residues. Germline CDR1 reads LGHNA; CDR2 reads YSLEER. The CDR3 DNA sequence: TGCGCCAGCAGCCAAGGCGGGTACAACACTGAAGCTTTCTTT. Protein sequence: CASSQGGYNTEAFF.

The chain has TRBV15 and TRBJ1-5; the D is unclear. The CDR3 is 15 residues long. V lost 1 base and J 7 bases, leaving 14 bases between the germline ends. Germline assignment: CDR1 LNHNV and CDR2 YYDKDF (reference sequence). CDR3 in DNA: TGTGCCACCAGCAGAGGCACGGTAGGATCGCAGCCCCAGCATTTT. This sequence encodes CATSRGTVGSQPQHF. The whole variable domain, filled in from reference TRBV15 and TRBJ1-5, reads DAMVIQNPRYQVTQFGKPVTLSCSQTLNHNVMYWYQQKSSQAPKLLFHYYDKDFNNEADTPDNFQSRRPNTSFCFLDIRSPGLGDTAMYLCATSRGTVGSQPQHFGDGTRLSIL.

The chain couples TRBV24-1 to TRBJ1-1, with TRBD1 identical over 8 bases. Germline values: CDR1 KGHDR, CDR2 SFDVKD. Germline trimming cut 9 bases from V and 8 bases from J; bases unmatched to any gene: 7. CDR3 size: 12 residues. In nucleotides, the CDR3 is TGTGCCACCTCTACAGGGGGTCTAGAAGCTTTCTTT. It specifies CATSTGGLEAFF.

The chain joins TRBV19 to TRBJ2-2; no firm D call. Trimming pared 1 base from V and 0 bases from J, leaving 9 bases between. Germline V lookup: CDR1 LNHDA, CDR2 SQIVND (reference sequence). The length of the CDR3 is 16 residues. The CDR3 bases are TGTGCCAGTAGTATAGCTCTCGGGTCGAACACCGGGGAGCTGTTTTTT. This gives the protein CASSIALGSNTGELFF.

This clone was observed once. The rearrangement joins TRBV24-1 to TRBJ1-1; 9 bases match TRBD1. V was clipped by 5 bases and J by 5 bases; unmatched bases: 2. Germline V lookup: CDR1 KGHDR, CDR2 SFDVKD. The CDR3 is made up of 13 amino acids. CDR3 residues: CATSVGQGTEAFF. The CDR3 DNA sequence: TGTGCCACCAGTGTAGGACAGGGGACTGAAGCTTTCTTT.

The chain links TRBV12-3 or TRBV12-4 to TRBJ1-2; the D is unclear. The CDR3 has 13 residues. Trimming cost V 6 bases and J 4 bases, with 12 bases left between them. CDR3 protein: CASSQSQLYGYTF. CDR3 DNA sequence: TGTGCCAGCAGCCAGTCGCAGCTCTATGGCTACACCTTC.

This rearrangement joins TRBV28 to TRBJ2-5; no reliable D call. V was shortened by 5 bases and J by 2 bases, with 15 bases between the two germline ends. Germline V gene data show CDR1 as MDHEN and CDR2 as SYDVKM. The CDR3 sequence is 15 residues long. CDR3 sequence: CASSRASSFQETQYF. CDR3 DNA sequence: TGTGCCAGCAGTAGGGCCAGCAGCTTTCAAGAGACCCAGTACTTC. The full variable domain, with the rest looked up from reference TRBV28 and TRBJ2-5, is DVKVTQSSRYLVKRTGEKVFLECVQDMDHENMFWYRQDPGLGLRLIYFSYDVKMKEKGDIPEGYSVSREKKERFSLILESASTNQTSMYLCASSRASSFQETQYFGPGTRLLVL.

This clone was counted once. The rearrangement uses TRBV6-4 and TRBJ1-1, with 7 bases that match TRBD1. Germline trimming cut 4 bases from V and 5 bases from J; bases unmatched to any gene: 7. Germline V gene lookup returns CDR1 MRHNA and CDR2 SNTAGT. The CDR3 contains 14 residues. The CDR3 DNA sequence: TGTGCCAGCAGTGCTTCCCAGGGGGATACTGAAGCTTTCTTT. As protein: CASSASQGDTEAFF.

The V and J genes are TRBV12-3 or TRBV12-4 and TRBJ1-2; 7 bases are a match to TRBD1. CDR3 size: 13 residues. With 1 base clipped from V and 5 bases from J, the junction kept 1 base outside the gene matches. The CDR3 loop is CASSLDRGYGYTF. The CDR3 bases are TGTGCCAGCAGTTTAGACAGGGGTTATGGCTACACCTTC.

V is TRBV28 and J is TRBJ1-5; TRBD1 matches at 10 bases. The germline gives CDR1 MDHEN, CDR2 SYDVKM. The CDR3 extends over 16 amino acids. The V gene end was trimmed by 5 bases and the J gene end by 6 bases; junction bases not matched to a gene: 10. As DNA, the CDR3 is TGTGCCAGCAGTACTCCGGGACAGGGGTCTGGTCAGCCCCAGCATTTT. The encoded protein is CASSTPGQGSGQPQHF.

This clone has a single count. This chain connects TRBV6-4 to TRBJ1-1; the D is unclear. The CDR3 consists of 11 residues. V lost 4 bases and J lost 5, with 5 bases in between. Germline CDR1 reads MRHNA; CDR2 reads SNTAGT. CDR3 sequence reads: CASSGRTEAFF. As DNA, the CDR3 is TGTGCCAGCAGTGGTCGGACTGAAGCTTTCTTT.

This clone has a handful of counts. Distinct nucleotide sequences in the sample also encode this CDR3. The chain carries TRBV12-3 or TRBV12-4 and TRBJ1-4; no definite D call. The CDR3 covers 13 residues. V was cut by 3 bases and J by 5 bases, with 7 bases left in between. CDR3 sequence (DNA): TGTGCCAGCAGTTTCGCGGGAAATGAAAAACTGTTTTTT. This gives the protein CASSFAGNEKLFF.